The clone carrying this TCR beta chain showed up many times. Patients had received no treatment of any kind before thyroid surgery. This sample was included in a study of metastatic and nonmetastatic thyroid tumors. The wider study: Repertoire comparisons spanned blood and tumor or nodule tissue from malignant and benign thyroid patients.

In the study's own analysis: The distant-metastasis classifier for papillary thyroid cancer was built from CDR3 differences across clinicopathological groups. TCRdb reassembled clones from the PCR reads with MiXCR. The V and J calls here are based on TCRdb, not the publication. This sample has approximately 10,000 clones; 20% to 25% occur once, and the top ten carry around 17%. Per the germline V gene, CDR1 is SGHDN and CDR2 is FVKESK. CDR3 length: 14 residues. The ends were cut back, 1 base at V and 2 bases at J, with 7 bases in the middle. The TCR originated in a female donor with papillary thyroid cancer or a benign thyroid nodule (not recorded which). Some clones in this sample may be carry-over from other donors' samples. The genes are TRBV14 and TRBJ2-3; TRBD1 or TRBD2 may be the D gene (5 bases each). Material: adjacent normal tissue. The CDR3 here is CASSQGGYTDTQYF. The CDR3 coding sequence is TGTGCCAGCAGCCAAGGGGGGTACACAGATACGCAGTATTTT.